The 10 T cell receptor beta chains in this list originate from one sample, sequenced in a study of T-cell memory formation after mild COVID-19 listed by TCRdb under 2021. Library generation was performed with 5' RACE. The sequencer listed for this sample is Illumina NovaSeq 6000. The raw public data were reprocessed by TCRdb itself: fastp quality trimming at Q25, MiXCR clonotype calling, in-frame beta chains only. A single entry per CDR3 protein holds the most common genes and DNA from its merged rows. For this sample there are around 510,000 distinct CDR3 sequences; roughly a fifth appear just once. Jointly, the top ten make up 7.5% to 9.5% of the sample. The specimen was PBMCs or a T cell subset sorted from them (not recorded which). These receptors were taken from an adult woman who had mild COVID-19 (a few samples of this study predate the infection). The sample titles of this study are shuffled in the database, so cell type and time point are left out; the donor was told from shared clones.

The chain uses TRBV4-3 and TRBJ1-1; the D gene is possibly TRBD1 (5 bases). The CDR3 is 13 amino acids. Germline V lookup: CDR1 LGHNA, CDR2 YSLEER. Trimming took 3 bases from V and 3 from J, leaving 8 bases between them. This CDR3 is CASSHRGDTEAFF. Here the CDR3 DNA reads TGCGCCAGCAGCCACCGAGGGGACACTGAAGCTTTCTTT.

The CDR3 spells CASSSGQGAFSLSEQFF. The CDR3, as DNA: TGTGCCAGTAGCTCCGGACAGGGGGCCTTTTCTCTTAGTGAGCAGTTCTTC. The V gene is TRBV19, the J gene TRBJ2-1, with 11 positions matching TRBD1. This CDR3 contains 17 residues. CDR1 and CDR2 (germline): LNHDA, SQIVND (reference sequence). The V segment lost 6 bases and the J segment 9 bases; nucleotides outside the gene matches: 16.

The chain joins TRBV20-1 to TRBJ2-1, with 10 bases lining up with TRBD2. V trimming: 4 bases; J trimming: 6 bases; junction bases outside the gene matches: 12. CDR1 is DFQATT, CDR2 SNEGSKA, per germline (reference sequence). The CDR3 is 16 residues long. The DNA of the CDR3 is TGCAGTGCTAAAGAGTGGGTAAGCGGGAGGGCCAATGAGCAGTTCTTC. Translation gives CSAKEWVSGRANEQFF.

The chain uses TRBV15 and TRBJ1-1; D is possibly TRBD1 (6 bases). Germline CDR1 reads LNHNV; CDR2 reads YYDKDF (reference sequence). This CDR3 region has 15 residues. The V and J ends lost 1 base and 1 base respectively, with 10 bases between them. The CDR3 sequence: CATSRARTANTEAFF. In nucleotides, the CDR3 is TGTGCCACCAGCAGAGCTCGGACAGCGAACACTGAAGCTTTCTTT.

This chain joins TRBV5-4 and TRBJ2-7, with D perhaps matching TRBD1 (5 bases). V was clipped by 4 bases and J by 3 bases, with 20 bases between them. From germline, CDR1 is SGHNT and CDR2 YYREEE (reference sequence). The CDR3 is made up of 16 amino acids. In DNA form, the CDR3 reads TGTGCCAGCAGCCCTGGGGTCGGACACCTAGTCTACGAGCAGTACTTC. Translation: CASSPGVGHLVYEQYF.

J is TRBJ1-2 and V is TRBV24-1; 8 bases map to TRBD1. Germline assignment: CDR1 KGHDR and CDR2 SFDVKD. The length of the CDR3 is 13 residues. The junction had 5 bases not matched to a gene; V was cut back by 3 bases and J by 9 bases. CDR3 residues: CATSDPDRESYTF. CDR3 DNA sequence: TGTGCCACCAGTGATCCGGACAGGGAGAGCTACACCTTC.

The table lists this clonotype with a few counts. CDR3: CASSSNRLQPQHF. CDR3 nucleotides: TGTGCCAGCAGCTCGAATAGGTTGCAGCCCCAGCATTTT. The chain couples TRBV7-9 to TRBJ1-5; no reliable D call. V was cut by 4 bases and J by 7 bases, with 11 bases left in between. Germline CDR1 SEHNR, CDR2 FQNEAQ (reference sequence). This CDR3 has 13 amino acids.

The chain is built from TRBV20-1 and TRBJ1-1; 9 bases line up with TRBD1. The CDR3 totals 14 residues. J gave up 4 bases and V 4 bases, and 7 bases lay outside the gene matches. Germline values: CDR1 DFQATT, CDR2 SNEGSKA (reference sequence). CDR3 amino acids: CSATQGARGTEAFF. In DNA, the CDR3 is TGCAGTGCTACACAGGGGGCTAGGGGCACTGAAGCTTTCTTT.

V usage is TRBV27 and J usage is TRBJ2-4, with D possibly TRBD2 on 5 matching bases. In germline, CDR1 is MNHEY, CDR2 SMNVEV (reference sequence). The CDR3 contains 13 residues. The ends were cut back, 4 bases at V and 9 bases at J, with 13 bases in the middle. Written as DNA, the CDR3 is TGTGCCAGCAGTTCCGGAGGTTATAGCATTCAGTACTTC. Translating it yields CASSSGGYSIQYF.

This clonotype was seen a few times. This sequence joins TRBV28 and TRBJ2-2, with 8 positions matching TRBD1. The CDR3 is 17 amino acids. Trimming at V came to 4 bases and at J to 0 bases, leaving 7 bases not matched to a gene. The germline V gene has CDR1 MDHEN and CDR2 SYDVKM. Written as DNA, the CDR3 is TGTGCCAGCAGTTACCGGGACAGGCGACCGAACACCGGGGAGCTGTTTTTT. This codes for CASSYRDRRPNTGELFF. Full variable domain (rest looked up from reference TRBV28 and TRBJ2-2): DVKVTQSSRYLVKRTGEKVFLECVQDMDHENMFWYRQDPGLGLRLIYFSYDVKMKEKGDIPEGYSVSREKKERFSLILESASTNQTSMYLCASSYRDRRPNTGELFFGEGSRLTVL.